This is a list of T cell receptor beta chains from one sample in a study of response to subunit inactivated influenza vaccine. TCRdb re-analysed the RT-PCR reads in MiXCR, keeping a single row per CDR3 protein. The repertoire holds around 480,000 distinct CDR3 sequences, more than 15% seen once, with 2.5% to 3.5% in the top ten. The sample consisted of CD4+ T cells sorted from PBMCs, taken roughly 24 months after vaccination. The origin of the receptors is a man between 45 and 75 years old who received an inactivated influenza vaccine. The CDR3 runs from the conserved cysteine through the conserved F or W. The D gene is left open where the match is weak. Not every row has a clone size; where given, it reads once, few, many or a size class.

CDR3: CASSLWGTSEYNEQFF
DNA: TGTGCCAGCAGCTTATGGGGGACTAGCGAGTACAATGAGCAGTTCTTC
J: TRBJ2-1
size: few
D: TRBD2
V: TRBV7-2

CDR3: CSALWTSHNEQFF
DNA: TGCAGTGCTTTATGGACTAGTCACAATGAGCAGTTCTTC
J: TRBJ2-1
size: few
D: TRBD2
V: TRBV20-1

CDR3: CASSEVRGLTGELFF
DNA: TGTGCCAGCAGTGAAGTCAGGGGGCTGACCGGGGAGCTGTTTTTT
J: TRBJ2-2
size: few
D: TRBD1
V: TRBV2

CDR3: CASSQVSSGGRHEQYF
DNA: TGTGCCAGCAGCCAAGTATCTAGCGGGGGGCGACACGAGCAGTACTTC
J: TRBJ2-7
size: .
D: TRBD2
V: TRBV3-1

CDR3: CASNPTGGNQPQHF
DNA: TGTGCCAGCAACCCGACAGGAGGCAATCAGCCCCAGCATTTT
J: TRBJ1-5
size: .
D: .
V: TRBV6-1

CDR3: CASSLQHSYNEQFF
DNA: TGTGCCAGCAGCTTACAACACTCCTACAATGAGCAGTTCTTC
J: TRBJ2-1
size: .
D: .
V: TRBV7-2

CDR3: CASSRIGETNYGYTF
DNA: TGTGCCAGCAGCCGTATAGGGGAAACTAACTATGGCTACACCTTC
J: TRBJ1-2
size: few
D: .
V: TRBV14

CDR3: CSVVDGAYEQYF
DNA: TGCAGCGTTGTAGACGGAGCCTACGAGCAGTACTTC
J: TRBJ2-7
size: few
D: .
V: TRBV29-1

CDR3: CASSQQGRVAEKLFF
DNA: TGCGCCAGCAGCCAACAAGGAAGAGTTGCTGAAAAACTGTTTTTT
J: TRBJ1-4
size: many
D: .
V: TRBV4-3

CDR3: CASSHFRDPNTGELFF
DNA: TGTGCCAGCAGCCATTTCAGAGACCCTAACACCGGGGAGCTGTTTTTT
J: TRBJ2-2
size: once
D: .
V: TRBV3-1

CDR3: CAISADSGANVLTF
DNA: TGTGCCATCAGTGCAGACTCTGGGGCCAACGTCCTGACTTTC
J: TRBJ2-6
size: few
D: .
V: TRBV10-3

CDR3: CASSQDIWTQGAFF
DNA: TGCGCCAGCAGCCAAGATATTTGGACCCAGGGAGCTTTCTTT
J: TRBJ1-1
size: few
D: .
V: TRBV4-3

CDR3: CASSYWAAEQYF
DNA: TGTGCCAGCAGTTACTGGGCAGCCGAGCAGTACTTC
J: TRBJ2-7
size: .
D: .
V: TRBV6-2/TRBV6-3

CDR3: CSAQDRGLWKTQYF
DNA: TGCAGTGCACAAGACAGGGGTCTCTGGAAGACCCAGTACTTC
J: TRBJ2-5
size: .
D: TRBD1
V: TRBV20-1

CDR3: CASSYAGLGTDTQYF
DNA: TGTGCCAGCAGTTATGCAGGTTTGGGCACAGATACGCAGTATTTT
J: TRBJ2-3
size: .
D: .
V: TRBV6-5

CDR3: CATSRPPTDTQYF
DNA: TGTGCCACCAGCAGACCTCCCACAGATACGCAGTATTTT
J: TRBJ2-3
size: .
D: .
V: TRBV15

CDR3: CASSPSDGEYGYTF
DNA: TGTGCCAGCAGCCCCTCGGACGGAGAATATGGCTACACCTTC
J: TRBJ1-2
size: many
D: .
V: TRBV4-2

CDR3: CSARAGVRREQYF
DNA: TGCAGTGCTAGGGCGGGGGTGAGGCGGGAGCAGTACTTC
J: TRBJ2-7
size: once
D: TRBD2
V: TRBV20-1

CDR3: CASSLGTLTGELFF
DNA: TGTGCCAGCAGCCTAGGGACCCTAACCGGGGAGCTGTTTTTT
J: TRBJ2-2
size: few
D: .
V: TRBV7-8

CDR3: CASRTDLNYGYTF
DNA: TGTGCCAGCAGGACAGACCTGAACTATGGCTACACCTTC
J: TRBJ1-2
size: .
D: .
V: TRBV28

CDR3: CASRTQTSGSNHEQFF
DNA: TGCGCCAGCAGAACTCAGACTAGCGGGAGTAACCATGAGCAGTTCTTC
J: TRBJ2-1
size: few
D: TRBD2
V: TRBV10-2

CDR3: CASRIVGSTDTQYF
DNA: TGTGCCAGCAGAATCGTGGGAAGCACAGATACGCAGTATTTT
J: TRBJ2-3
size: .
D: .
V: TRBV7-2

CDR3: CASWTGQPYGYTF
DNA: TGTGCCAGCTGGACAGGGCAACCTTATGGCTACACCTTC
J: TRBJ1-2
size: few
D: TRBD1
V: TRBV12-3/TRBV12-4

CDR3: CATSRGGFNYGYTF
DNA: TGTGCCACCAGCAGAGGCGGCTTTAACTATGGCTACACCTTC
J: TRBJ1-2
size: many
D: .
V: TRBV15

CDR3: CATSVGGGEQFF
DNA: TGTGCCACCAGTGTAGGAGGCGGTGAGCAGTTCTTC
J: TRBJ2-1
size: few
D: .
V: TRBV24-1

CDR3: CASRQTGDPQETQYF
DNA: TGTGCCAGCAGACAGACAGGGGACCCACAAGAGACCCAGTACTTC
J: TRBJ2-5
size: .
D: TRBD1
V: TRBV13

CDR3: CASSISGFTDTQYF
DNA: TGTGCCAGTAGTATATCTGGGTTCACAGATACGCAGTATTTT
J: TRBJ2-3
size: .
D: .
V: TRBV19

CDR3: CSVETRGIPYGYTF
DNA: TGCAGCGTTGAAACACGGGGGATACCATATGGCTACACCTTC
J: TRBJ1-2
size: .
D: .
V: TRBV29-1

CDR3: CASSLIWDRNTEAFF
DNA: TGTGCCAGCAGTTTAATTTGGGACAGGAACACTGAAGCTTTCTTT
J: TRBJ1-1
size: .
D: TRBD1
V: TRBV12-3/TRBV12-4

CDR3: CASSPRDLTQYF
DNA: TGTGCCAGCAGTCCCCGGGACTTAACGCAGTATTTT
J: TRBJ2-3
size: many
D: .
V: TRBV12-3/TRBV12-4

CDR3: CASSLPGSEETQYF
DNA: TGCGCCAGCAGCTTGCCAGGGTCAGAGGAGACCCAGTACTTC
J: TRBJ2-5
size: many
D: .
V: TRBV5-1

CDR3: CASSQEASGIADTQYF
DNA: TGCGCCAGCAGCCAAGAAGCTAGCGGGATCGCAGATACGCAGTATTTT
J: TRBJ2-3
size: .
D: TRBD2
V: TRBV4-3

CDR3: CASRDGSSGNTIYF
DNA: TGTGCCAGCAGGGACGGAAGCTCTGGAAACACCATATATTTT
J: TRBJ1-3
size: .
D: .
V: TRBV12-3/TRBV12-4

CDR3: CSASSNKRVDYGYTF
DNA: TGCAGTGCTAGTTCCAATAAGAGGGTGGACTATGGCTACACCTTC
J: TRBJ1-2
size: many
D: .
V: TRBV20-1

CDR3: CATSDVAGRYNEQFF
DNA: TGTGCCACCAGTGATGTAGCGGGGAGATACAATGAGCAGTTCTTC
J: TRBJ2-1
size: few
D: TRBD2
V: TRBV24-1

CDR3: CASSLNGQGAFNEQYF
DNA: TGCGCCAGCAGCTTGAATGGACAGGGGGCATTCAACGAGCAGTACTTC
J: TRBJ2-7
size: few
D: TRBD1
V: TRBV5-1

CDR3: CASSLDGWKETQYF
DNA: TGTGCCAGCAGCTTAGATGGTTGGAAGGAGACCCAGTACTTC
J: TRBJ2-5
size: .
D: .
V: TRBV11-1

CDR3: CASSRRPNYGYTF
DNA: TGTGCCAGCAGTCGACGGCCTAACTATGGCTACACCTTC
J: TRBJ1-2
size: few
D: .
V: TRBV6-2/TRBV6-3

CDR3: CASSLLVPGTDTQYF
DNA: TGTGCCAGCAGCTTATTGGTCCCGGGGACAGATACGCAGTATTTT
J: TRBJ2-3
size: .
D: .
V: TRBV7-2

CDR3: CAISGGASDTQYF
DNA: TGTGCCATCAGCGGGGGGGCCTCAGATACGCAGTATTTT
J: TRBJ2-3
size: .
D: TRBD2
V: TRBV10-3

CDR3: CATSRDLTGYEQYF
DNA: TGTGCCACCAGCAGAGATCTCACTGGGTACGAGCAGTACTTC
J: TRBJ2-7
size: few
D: .
V: TRBV15

CDR3: CASGLGLYNEQFF
DNA: TGTGCCAGCGGCCTCGGGCTCTACAACGAGCAGTTCTTC
J: TRBJ2-1
size: .
D: .
V: TRBV5-6

CDR3: CSVDGGENIQYF
DNA: TGCAGCGTTGACGGAGGAGAGAACATTCAGTACTTC
J: TRBJ2-4
size: many
D: .
V: TRBV29-1

CDR3: CASSGGVTEYNEQFF
DNA: TGTGCCAGCAGCGGAGGAGTTACAGAATACAATGAGCAGTTCTTC
J: TRBJ2-1
size: few
D: .
V: TRBV7-9

CDR3: CASSDRGWNTEAFF
DNA: TGTGCCAGCAGCGACAGGGGCTGGAACACTGAAGCTTTCTTT
J: TRBJ1-1
size: few
D: TRBD1
V: TRBV6-1

CDR3: CSAVRDTNSPLHF
DNA: TGCAGTGCAGTCCGGGACACTAATTCACCCCTCCACTTT
J: TRBJ1-6
size: few
D: .
V: TRBV20-1

CDR3: CASSYSPPGQVNEKLFF
DNA: TGTGCCAGCAGTTACTCGCCGCCGGGACAGGTTAACGAAAAACTGTTTTTT
J: TRBJ1-4
size: few
D: TRBD1
V: TRBV6-5

CDR3: CASRDTELEGYTF
DNA: TGTGCCAGCAGGGATACGGAACTGGAAGGCTACACCTTC
J: TRBJ1-2
size: few
D: .
V: TRBV12-3/TRBV12-4

CDR3: CASSGGWGTNTEAFF
DNA: TGTGCCAGCAGCGGAGGATGGGGAACGAACACTGAAGCTTTCTTT
J: TRBJ1-1
size: .
D: .
V: TRBV6-2/TRBV6-3

CDR3: CASSRHRERVDTQYF
DNA: TGCGCCAGCAGCCGACACCGGGAGAGGGTGGATACGCAGTATTTT
J: TRBJ2-3
size: .
D: .
V: TRBV4-3

CDR3: CASRGSGRTQTNTGELFF
DNA: TGCGCCAGCAGAGGTAGCGGGAGGACTCAGACGAACACCGGGGAGCTGTTTTTT
J: TRBJ2-2
size: many
D: TRBD2
V: TRBV5-1